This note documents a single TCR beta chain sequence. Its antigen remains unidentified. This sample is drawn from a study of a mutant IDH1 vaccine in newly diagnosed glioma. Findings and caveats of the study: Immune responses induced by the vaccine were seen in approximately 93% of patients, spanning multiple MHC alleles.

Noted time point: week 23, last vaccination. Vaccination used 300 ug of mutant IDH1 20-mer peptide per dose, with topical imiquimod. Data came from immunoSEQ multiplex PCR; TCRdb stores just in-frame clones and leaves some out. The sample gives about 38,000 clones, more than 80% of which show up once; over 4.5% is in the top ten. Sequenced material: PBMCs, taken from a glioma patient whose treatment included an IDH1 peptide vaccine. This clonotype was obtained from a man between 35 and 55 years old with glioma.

CDR3 loop: CSVGTLYGYTF. CDR3 bases: TGCAGCGTTGGCACTCTCTATGGCTACACCTTC. The V gene is TRBV29-1, the J gene TRBJ1-2; D remains unclear. From germline, CDR1 is SQVTM and CDR2 ANQGSEA. The CDR3 has 11 amino acids. The germline V and J ends were trimmed by 4 bases and 4 bases, with 7 bases remaining between them.